The entry below describes one T cell receptor (beta chain). As yet, its antigen is unknown. This entry comes from a study of shared clonotypes between healthy human individuals. In the original processing: Filtering differed since immunoSEQ provided only junctions, with no quality scores. Sequenced by immunoSEQ multiplex PCR; TCRdb stores in-frame clones only, minus some. D and trimming were read from the DNA, whereas the V and J calls and clone size are those reported in that table. The sample includes 2 million to 2.5 million clones, about 94% seen only once; the top ten take about 0.13%. Study-wide findings and caveats: Having only a few donors restricted how much genetic and exposure-history diversity was captured. Researchers found naive subsets generally carried larger estimated richness than memory subsets.

The sample was naive CD4+ T cells sorted from blood. The subset here: CD45RA+ positively selected. This TCR was recovered from a young man in good health.

DNA for the CDR3: TGTGCCAGCAGTCCAGGGGGTAGTACCTATGGCTACACCTTC. As protein: CASSPGGSTYGYTF. V usage is TRBV6-1 and J usage is TRBJ1-2; 7 bases agree with TRBD1. Germline CDR1 is MNHNS and CDR2 is SASEGT. The CDR3 is made up of 14 amino acids. V shed 5 bases, J shed 4 bases, and the junction held 7 bases outside the gene matches.